The clone carrying this TCR beta chain was counted at least ten times. Antigen specificity is unknown. HTBI primers from iRepertoire and Arm-PCR of CDR3 regions yielded the TCR beta libraries. One entry per CDR3 protein results from TCRdb running MiXCR on the multiplex PCR reads. The repertoire holds roughly 500,000 distinct CDR3 sequences, with roughly a fifth as singletons. This sample was included in a study of regulatory T cells in long-lasting Graves disease. Study background: Persistence in Graves' disease denoted antithyroid drug use beyond 5 years alongside positive TSH receptor antibodies. Study conclusions and caveats: In persistent patients, shared public clonotypes (around 2,600) outnumbered those in new patients (roughly 1,000).

Germline loops: CDR1 MDHEN, CDR2 SYDVKM. Trimming stripped 3 bases from V and 3 bases from J, with 15 bases between. The length of the CDR3 is 15 residues. Sample time point: persistent/refractory GD, antithyroid drugs over 5 years with positive TRAb. PBMCs provided the RNA from which the TCR library was made. Clinicians diagnosed Graves' disease using American Thyroid Association guidelines. Approximately 8.3 milliliters of peripheral blood went into EDTA tubes. The sequence derives from a female donor with Graves disease. The rearrangement links TRBV28 to TRBJ2-7; tentatively, D is TRBD1 or TRBD2 (6 bases each). The source material was peripheral blood mononuclear cells (PBMCs), sampled when the disease was refractory, from a patient treated with antithyroid drugs. The CDR3 reads CASSLGGGTRYEQYF. The CDR3 DNA is TGTGCCAGCAGTTTGGGGGGCGGGACACGCTACGAGCAGTACTTC.